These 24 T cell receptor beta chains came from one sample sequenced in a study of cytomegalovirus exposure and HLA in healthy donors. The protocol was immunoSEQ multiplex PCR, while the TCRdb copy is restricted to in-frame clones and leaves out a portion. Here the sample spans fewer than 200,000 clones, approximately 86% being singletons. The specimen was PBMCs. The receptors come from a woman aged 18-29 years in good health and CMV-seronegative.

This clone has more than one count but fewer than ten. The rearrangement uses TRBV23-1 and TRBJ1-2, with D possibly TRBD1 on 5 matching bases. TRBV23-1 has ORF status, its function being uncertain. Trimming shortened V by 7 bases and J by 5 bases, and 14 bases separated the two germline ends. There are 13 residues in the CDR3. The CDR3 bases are TGCGCCAGCATGCTACGGGGGAGTTATGGCTACACCTTC. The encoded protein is CASMLRGSYGYTF.

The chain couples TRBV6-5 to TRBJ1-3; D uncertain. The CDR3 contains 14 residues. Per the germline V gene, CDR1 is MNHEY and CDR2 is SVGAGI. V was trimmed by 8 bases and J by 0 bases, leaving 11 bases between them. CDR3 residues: CASGRLVSGNTIYF. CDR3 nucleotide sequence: TGTGCCAGCGGGAGGCTGGTCTCTGGAAACACCATATATTTT.

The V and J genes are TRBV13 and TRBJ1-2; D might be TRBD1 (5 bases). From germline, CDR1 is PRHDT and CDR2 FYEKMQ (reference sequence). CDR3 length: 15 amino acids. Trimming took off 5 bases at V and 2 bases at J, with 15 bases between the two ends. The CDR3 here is CASSREDSGNYGYTF. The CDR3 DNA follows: TGTGCCAGCAGCCGAGAAGACAGCGGGAACTATGGCTACACCTTC.

CDR3: CASSQGGGVNYGYTF. In nucleotides, the CDR3 is TGTGCCAGCAGCCAAGGAGGCGGAGTTAACTATGGCTACACCTTC. The gene calls are TRBV14 and TRBJ1-2; D is ambiguous. V was shortened by 1 base and J by 1 base, with 10 bases between the two germline ends. The CDR3 is 15 amino acids. In germline, CDR1 is SGHDN, CDR2 FVKESK.

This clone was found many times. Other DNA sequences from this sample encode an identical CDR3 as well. CDR3 sequence reads: CASRPTGDGNTIYF. The CDR3 coding sequence is TGCGCCAGCAGACCGACAGGGGATGGAAACACCATATATTTT. The rearrangement uses TRBV5-1 and TRBJ1-3; 8 bases are shared with TRBD1. CDR3 size: 14 residues. V was clipped by 5 bases and J by 3 bases; unmatched bases: 4. Germline CDR1 reads SGHRS; CDR2 reads YFSETQ.

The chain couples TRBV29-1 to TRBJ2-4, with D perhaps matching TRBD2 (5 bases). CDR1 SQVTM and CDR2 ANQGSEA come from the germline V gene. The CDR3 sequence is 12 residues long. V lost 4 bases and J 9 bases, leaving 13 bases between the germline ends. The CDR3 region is CSVVRGKGIQYF. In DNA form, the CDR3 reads TGCAGCGTTGTACGGGGTAAGGGCATTCAGTACTTC.

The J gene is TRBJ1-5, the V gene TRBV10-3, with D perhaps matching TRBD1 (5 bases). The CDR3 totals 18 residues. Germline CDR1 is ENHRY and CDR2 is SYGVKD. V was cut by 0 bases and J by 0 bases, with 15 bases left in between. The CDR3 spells CAISESAGMGPSNQPQHF. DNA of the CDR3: TGTGCCATCAGTGAGTCAGCAGGAATGGGGCCTAGCAATCAGCCCCAGCATTTT.

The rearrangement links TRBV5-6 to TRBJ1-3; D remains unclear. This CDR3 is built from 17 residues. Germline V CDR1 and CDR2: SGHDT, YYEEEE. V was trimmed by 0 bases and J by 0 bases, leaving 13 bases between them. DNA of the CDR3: TGTGCCAGCAGCTTGGGGTTCGGGGTTTACTCTGGAAACACCATATATTTT. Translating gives CASSLGFGVYSGNTIYF.

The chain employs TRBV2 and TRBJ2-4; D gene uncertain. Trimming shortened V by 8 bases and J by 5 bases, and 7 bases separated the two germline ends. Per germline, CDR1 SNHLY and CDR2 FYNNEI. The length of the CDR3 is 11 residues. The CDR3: CASDRENIQYF. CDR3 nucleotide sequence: TGTGCCAGCGATCGAGAAAACATTCAGTACTTC.

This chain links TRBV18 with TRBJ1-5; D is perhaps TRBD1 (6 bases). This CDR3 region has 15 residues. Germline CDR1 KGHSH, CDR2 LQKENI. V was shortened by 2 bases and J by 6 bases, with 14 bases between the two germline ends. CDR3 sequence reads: CASSPGGKGSQPQHF. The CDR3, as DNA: TGTGCCAGCTCACCAGGGGGCAAAGGGAGTCAGCCCCAGCATTTT.

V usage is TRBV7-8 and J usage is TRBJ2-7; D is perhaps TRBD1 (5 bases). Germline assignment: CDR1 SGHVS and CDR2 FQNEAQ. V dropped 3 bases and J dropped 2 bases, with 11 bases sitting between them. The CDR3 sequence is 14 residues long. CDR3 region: CASSFNDRTYEQYF. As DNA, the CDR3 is TGTGCCAGCAGCTTCAACGACAGAACCTACGAGCAGTACTTC.

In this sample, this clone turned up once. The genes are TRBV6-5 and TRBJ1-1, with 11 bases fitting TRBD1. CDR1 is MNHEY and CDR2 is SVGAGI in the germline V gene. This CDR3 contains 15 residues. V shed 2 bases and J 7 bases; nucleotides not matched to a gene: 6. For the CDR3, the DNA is TGTGCCAGCAGTTACGCCGGACAGGGGGCGAATGAAGCTTTCTTT. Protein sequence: CASSYAGQGANEAFF.

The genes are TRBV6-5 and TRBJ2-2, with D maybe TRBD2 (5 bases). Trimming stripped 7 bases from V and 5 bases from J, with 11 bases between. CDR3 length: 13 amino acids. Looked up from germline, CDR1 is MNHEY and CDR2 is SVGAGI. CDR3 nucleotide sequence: TGTGCCAGCAAGCCGGGGTGGACCGGGGAGCTGTTTTTT. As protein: CASKPGWTGELFF.

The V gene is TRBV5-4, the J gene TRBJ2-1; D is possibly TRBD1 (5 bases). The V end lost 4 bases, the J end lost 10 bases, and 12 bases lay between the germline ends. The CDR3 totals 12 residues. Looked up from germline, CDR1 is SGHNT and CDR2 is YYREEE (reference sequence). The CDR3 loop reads CASSLGEQEQFF. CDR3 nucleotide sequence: TGTGCCAGCAGCCTAGGGGAACAGGAGCAGTTCTTC.

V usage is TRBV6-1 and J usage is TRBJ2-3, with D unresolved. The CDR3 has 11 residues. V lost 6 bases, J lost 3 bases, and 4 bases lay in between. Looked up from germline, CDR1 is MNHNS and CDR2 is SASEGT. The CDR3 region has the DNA TGTGCCAGCAGCAGTACAGATACGCAGTATTTT. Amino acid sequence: CASSSTDTQYF.

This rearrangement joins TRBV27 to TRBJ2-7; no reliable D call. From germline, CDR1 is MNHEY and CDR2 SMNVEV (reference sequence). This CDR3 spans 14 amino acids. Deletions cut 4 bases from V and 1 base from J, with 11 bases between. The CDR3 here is CASSWAPLSYEQYF. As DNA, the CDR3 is TGTGCCAGCAGTTGGGCCCCTCTGTCCTACGAGCAGTACTTC.

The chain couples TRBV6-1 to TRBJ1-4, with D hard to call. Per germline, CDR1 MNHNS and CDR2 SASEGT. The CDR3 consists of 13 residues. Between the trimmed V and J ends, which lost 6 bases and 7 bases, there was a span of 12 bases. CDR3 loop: CASRGGEVEKLFF. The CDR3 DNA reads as TGTGCCAGCAGGGGCGGGGAAGTTGAAAAACTGTTTTTT.

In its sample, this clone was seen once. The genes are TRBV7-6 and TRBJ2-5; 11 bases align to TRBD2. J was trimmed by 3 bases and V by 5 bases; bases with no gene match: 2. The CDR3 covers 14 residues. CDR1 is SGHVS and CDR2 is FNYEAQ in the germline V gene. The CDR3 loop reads CASSRGLAEETQYF. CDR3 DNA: TGTGCCAGCAGCCGGGGACTAGCGGAAGAGACCCAGTACTTC.

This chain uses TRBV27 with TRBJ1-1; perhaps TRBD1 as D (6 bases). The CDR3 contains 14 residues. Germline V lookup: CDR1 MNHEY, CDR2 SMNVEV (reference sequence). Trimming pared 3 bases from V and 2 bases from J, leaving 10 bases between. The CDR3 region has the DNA TGTGCCAGCAGTTTCCGGACAGACAACACTGAAGCTTTCTTT. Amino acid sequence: CASSFRTDNTEAFF.

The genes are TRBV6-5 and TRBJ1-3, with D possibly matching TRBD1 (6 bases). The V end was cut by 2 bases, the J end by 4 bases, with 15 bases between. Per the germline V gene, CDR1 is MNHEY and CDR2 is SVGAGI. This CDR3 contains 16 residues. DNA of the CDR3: TGTGCCAGCAGTTACACAGGGCCCCGTTTCGGAAACACCATATATTTT. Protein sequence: CASSYTGPRFGNTIYF.

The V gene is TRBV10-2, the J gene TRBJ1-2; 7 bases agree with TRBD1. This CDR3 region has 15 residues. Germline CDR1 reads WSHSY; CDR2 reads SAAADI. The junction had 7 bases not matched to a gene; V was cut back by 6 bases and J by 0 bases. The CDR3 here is CASSVGQTANYGYTF. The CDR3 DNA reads TGCGCCAGCAGCGTGGGACAGACAGCTAACTATGGCTACACCTTC.

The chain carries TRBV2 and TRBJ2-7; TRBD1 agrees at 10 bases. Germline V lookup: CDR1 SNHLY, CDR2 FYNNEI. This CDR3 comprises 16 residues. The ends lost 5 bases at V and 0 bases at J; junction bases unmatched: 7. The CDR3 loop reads CASSHHRDRGSYEQYF. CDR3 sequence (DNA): TGTGCCAGCAGTCATCACCGGGACAGGGGCTCCTACGAGCAGTACTTC.

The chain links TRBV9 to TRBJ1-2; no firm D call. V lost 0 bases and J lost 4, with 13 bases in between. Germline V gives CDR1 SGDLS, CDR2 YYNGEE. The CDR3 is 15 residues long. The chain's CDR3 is CASSVGAGSTYGYTF. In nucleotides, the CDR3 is TGTGCCAGCAGCGTAGGCGCGGGATCCACCTATGGCTACACCTTC. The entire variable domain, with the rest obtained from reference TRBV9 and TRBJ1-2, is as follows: DSGVTQTPKHLITATGQRVTLRCSPRSGDLSVYWYQQSLDQGLQFLIQYYNGEERAKGNILERFSAQQFPDLHSELNLSSLELGDSALYFCASSVGAGSTYGYTFGSGTRLTVV.

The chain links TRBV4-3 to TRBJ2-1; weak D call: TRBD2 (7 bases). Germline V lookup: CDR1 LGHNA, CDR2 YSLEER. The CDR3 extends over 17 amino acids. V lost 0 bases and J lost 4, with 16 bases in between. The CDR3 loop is CASSQEGGTRPYNEQFF. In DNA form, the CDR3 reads TGCGCCAGCAGCCAAGAGGGGGGGACACGGCCTTACAATGAGCAGTTCTTC.